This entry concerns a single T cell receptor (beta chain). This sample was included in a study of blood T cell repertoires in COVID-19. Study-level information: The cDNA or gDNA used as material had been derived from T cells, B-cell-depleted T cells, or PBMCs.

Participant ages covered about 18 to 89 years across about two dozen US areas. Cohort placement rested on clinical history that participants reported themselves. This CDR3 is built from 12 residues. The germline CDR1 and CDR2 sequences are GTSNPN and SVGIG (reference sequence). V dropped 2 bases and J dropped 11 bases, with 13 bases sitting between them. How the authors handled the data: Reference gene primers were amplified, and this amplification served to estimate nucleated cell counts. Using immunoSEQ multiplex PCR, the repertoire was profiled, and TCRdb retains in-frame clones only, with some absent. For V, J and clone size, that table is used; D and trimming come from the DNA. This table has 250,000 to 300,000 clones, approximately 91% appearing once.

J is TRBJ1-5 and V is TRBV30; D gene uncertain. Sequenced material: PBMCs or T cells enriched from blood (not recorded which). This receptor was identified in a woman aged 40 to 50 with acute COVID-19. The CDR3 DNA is TGTGCCTGGAGTACCTCTGGCACGACCCAGCATTTT. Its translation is CAWSTSGTTQHF.